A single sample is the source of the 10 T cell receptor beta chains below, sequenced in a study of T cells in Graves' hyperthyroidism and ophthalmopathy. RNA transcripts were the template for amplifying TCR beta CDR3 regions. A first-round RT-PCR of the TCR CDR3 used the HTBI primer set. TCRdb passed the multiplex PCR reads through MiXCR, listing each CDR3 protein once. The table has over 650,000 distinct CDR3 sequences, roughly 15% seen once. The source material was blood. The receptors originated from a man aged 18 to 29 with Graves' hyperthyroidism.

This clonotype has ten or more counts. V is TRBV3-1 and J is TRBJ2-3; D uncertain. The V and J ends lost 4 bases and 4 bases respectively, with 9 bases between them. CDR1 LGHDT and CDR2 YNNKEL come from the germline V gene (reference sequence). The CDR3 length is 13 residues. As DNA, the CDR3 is TGTGCCAGCAGCCCTGTTCAGGCAGATACGCAGTATTTT. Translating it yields CASSPVQADTQYF.

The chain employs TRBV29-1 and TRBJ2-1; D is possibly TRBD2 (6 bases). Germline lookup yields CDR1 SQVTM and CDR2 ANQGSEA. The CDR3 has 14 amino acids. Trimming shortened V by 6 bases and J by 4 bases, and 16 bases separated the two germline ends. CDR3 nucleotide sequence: TGCAGCGTCCTTCTCCGGGAGTCATACAATGAGCAGTTCTTC. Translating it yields CSVLLRESYNEQFF.

The CDR3: CASSPWDRSTDTQYF. The DNA of the CDR3 is TGTGCCAGCAGCCCTTGGGACAGGAGCACAGATACGCAGTATTTT. V and J are TRBV5-6 and TRBJ2-3, with 8 bases lining up with TRBD1. Germline V gene data show CDR1 as SGHDT and CDR2 as YYEEEE. The J segment lost 0 bases and the V segment lost 4 bases, leaving 4 bases of the junction unmatched. The CDR3 consists of 15 residues.

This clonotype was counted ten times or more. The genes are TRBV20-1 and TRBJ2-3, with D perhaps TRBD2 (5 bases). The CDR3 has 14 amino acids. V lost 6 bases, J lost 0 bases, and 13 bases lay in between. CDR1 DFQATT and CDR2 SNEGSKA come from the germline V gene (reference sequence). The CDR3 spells CSAHPGSSTDTQYF. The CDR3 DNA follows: TGCAGTGCCCACCCGGGGTCTAGCACAGATACGCAGTATTTT.

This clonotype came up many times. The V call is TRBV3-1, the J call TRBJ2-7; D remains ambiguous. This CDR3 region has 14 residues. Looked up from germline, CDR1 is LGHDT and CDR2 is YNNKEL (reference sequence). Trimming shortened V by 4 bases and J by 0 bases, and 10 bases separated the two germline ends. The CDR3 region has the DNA TGTGCCAGCAGCCCCCGACCGACCTCCTACGAGCAGTACTTC. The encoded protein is CASSPRPTSYEQYF.

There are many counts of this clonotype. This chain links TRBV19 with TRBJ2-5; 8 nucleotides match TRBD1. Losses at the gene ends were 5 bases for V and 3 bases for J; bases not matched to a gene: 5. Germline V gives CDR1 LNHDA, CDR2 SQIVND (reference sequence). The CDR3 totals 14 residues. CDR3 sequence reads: CASSVQGGEETQYF. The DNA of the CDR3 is TGTGCCAGTAGTGTACAGGGGGGAGAAGAGACCCAGTACTTC.

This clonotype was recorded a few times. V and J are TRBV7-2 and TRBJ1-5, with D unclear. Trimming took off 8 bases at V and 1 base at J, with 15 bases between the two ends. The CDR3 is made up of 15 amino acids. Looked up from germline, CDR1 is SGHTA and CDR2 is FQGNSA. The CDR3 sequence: CASGPKLGSNQPQHF. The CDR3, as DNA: TGTGCCAGCGGCCCCAAGTTGGGAAGCAATCAGCCCCAGCATTTT. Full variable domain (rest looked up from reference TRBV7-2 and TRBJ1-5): GAGVSQSPSNKVTEKGKDVELRCDPISGHTALYWYRQSLGQGLEFLIYFQGNSAPDKSGLPSDRFSAERTGGSVSTLTIQRTQQEDSAVYLCASGPKLGSNQPQHFGDGTRLSIL.

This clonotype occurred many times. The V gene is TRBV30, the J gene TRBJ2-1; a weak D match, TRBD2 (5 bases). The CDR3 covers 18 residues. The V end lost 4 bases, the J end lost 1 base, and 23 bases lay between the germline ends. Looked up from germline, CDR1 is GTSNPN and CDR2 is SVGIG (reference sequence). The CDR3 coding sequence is TGTGCCTGGACAGCGCCAGGCACCGGACTTAGTTCCTACAATGAGCAGTTCTTC. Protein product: CAWTAPGTGLSSYNEQFF.

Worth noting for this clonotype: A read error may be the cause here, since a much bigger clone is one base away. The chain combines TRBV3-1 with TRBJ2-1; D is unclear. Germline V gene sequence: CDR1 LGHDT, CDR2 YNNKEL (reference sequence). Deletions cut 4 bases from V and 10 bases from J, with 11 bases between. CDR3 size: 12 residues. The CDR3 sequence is CASSPRPHEQFF. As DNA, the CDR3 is TGTGCCAGCAGCCCACGGCCCCACGAGCAGTTCTTC.

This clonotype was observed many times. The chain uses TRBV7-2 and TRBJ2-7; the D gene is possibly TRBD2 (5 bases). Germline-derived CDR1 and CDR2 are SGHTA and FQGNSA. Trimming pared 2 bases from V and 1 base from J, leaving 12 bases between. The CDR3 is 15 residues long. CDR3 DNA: TGTGCCAGCAGCTTATATAGCGATGCTTCCTACGAGCAGTACTTC. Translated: CASSLYSDASYEQYF.